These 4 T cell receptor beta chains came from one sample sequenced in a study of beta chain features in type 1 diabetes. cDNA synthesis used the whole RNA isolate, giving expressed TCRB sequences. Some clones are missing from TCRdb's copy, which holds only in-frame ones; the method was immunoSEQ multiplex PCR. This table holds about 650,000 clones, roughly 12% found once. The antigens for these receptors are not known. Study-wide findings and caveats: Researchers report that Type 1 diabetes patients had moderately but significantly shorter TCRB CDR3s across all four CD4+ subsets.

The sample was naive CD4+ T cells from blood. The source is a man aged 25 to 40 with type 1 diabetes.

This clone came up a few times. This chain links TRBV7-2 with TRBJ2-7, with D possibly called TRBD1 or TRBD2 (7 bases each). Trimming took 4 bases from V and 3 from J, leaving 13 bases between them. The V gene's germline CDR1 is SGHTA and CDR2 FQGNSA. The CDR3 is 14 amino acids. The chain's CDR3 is CASSSGGAHYEQYF. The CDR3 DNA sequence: TGTGCCAGCAGCTCAGGGGGGGCCCACTACGAGCAGTACTTC.

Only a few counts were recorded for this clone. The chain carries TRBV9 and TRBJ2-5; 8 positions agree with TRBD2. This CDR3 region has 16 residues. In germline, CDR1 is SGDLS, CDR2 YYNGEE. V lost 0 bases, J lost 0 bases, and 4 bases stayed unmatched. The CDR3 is CASSVGTSRYQETQYF. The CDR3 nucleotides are TGTGCCAGCAGCGTAGGGACTAGCAGATACCAAGAGACCCAGTACTTC. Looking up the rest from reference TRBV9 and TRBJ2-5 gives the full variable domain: DSGVTQTPKHLITATGQRVTLRCSPRSGDLSVYWYQQSLDQGLQFLIQYYNGEERAKGNILERFSAQQFPDLHSELNLSSLELGDSALYFCASSVGTSRYQETQYFGPGTRLLVL.

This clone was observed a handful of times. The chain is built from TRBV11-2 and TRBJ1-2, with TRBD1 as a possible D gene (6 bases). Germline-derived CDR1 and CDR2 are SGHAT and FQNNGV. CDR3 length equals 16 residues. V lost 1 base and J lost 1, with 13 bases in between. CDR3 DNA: TGTGCCAGCAGCTTAGCCGGACAGCCTTATAACTATGGCTACACCTTC. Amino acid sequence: CASSLAGQPYNYGYTF.

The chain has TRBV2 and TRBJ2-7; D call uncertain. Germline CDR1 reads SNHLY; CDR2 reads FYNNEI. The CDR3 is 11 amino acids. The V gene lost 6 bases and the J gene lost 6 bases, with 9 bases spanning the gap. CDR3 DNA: TGTGCCAGCAGGGCTTCTTTCGAGCAGTACTTC. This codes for CASRASFEQYF.